One sample yielded the 28 T cell receptor beta chains listed below, sequenced in a study of cytomegalovirus exposure and HLA in healthy donors. It was with 60 Vbeta and 13 Jbeta primers that the PCR ran. Here immunoSEQ multiplex PCR was the method, and the copy in TCRdb shows in-frame clones only, minus some. The data show some 190,000 clones, less than 90% seen once. Sequencing was done on a sample of PBMCs. The receptors originated from a girl aged 5-17 years in good health and CMV-seropositive.

This clone was counted between two and nine times. The genes are TRBV21-1 and TRBJ2-2; TRBD2 is taken as the D call from the table, unchecked against the DNA. TRBV21-1 constitutes a pseudogene. The length of the CDR3 is 17 residues. CDR3 nucleotides: TGTGCCAGCAGCCCCAGAGGAGGGAGGGAGGGCACCGGGGAGCTGTTTTTT. Translation: CASSPRGGREGTGELFF.

The chain combines TRBV25-1 with TRBJ2-7, with 9 bases aligning to TRBD1. From germline, CDR1 is MGHDK and CDR2 SYGVNS. The CDR3 loop spans 15 amino acids. Trimming removed 9 bases from V and 4 bases from J; junction bases left unmatched: 13. CDR3 in DNA: TGTGCCAGTGTGGTCGGGACAGGGCCATCGTACGAGCAGTACTTC. It codes for CASVVGTGPSYEQYF.

The V and J genes are TRBV4-3 and TRBJ2-7; D is unclear. Germline loops: CDR1 LGHNA, CDR2 YSLEER. CDR3 length: 12 residues. The V end lost 3 bases, the J end lost 5 bases, and 8 bases lay between the germline ends. The DNA for the CDR3 is TGCGCCAGCAGCCATCCAATAGACGAGCAGTACTTC. This sequence encodes CASSHPIDEQYF.

The sample holds a few counts of this clone. V gene TRBV9 combines with J gene TRBJ2-2; a weak D match, TRBD2 (5 bases). The V and J ends lost 3 bases and 5 bases respectively, with 20 bases between them. Germline-derived CDR1 and CDR2 are SGDLS and YYNGEE. This CDR3 comprises 17 residues. The CDR3 nucleotides read TGTGCCAGCAGCGAAAACTTGGTAGCGCGTCGGACCGGGGAGCTGTTTTTT. Its translation: CASSENLVARRTGELFF. Together with reference TRBV9 and TRBJ2-2, the CDR3 gives the full variable domain: DSGVTQTPKHLITATGQRVTLRCSPRSGDLSVYWYQQSLDQGLQFLIQYYNGEERAKGNILERFSAQQFPDLHSELNLSSLELGDSALYFCASSENLVARRTGELFFGEGSRLTVL.

The CDR3: CASSYGLQEETQYF. CDR3 nucleotide sequence: TGTGCCAGCAGTTACGGTTTGCAGGAAGAGACCCAGTACTTC. This chain uses TRBV6-5 with TRBJ2-5, with no clear D. Germline V gene data show CDR1 as MNHEY and CDR2 as SVGAGI. The CDR3 loop spans 14 amino acids. V shed 2 bases and J shed 3 bases, with 10 bases lying between them.

This chain links TRBV4-3 with TRBJ1-1; perhaps TRBD1 as D (6 bases). In germline, CDR1 is LGHNA, CDR2 YSLEER. Trimming removed 3 bases from V and 3 bases from J, with 17 bases in between. The CDR3 is made up of 16 amino acids. CDR3 nucleotides: TGCGCCAGCAGCCAGAGGCTGGGGGCGATTGACACTGAAGCTTTCTTT. Its translation is CASSQRLGAIDTEAFF.

The rearrangement uses TRBV29-1 and TRBJ2-3; 10 nucleotides agree with TRBD1. With 7 bases clipped from V and 11 bases from J, the junction kept 9 bases outside the gene matches. The CDR3 sequence is 12 residues long. Germline CDR1 is SQVTM and CDR2 is ANQGSEA. In DNA form, the CDR3 reads TGCAGCGCCGGGACAGGGGCCCTCAGGCAGTATTTT. This sequence encodes CSAGTGALRQYF.

The chain combines TRBV13 with TRBJ2-1, with 7 bases aligning to TRBD2. The CDR3 is 15 amino acids. Germline V gives CDR1 PRHDT, CDR2 FYEKMQ (reference sequence). Germline trimming cut 3 bases from V and 7 bases from J; bases unmatched to any gene: 9. CDR3 nucleotides: TGTGCCAGCAGCTTTATCGCGGGAGATTGGAATGAGCAGTTCTTC. Protein sequence: CASSFIAGDWNEQFF.

The rearrangement joins TRBV30 to TRBJ1-1, with D possibly TRBD1 on 6 matching bases. The CDR3 consists of 15 residues. V was trimmed by 6 bases and J by 0 bases, leaving 17 bases between them. Germline lookup yields CDR1 GTSNPN and CDR2 SVGIG (reference sequence). The CDR3 DNA reads as TGTGCCTGCAGGCTCCCGGGGGGCATGAACACTGAAGCTTTCTTT. It is translated as CACRLPGGMNTEAFF.

The chain recombines TRBV30 with TRBJ1-1; D possibly corresponds to TRBD1 (5 bases). Germline V CDR1 and CDR2: GTSNPN, SVGIG (reference sequence). The CDR3 consists of 13 residues. The V end lost 5 bases, the J end lost 11 bases, and 21 bases lay between the germline ends. The CDR3 is CAWGTRRERGAFF. The CDR3 DNA sequence: TGTGCCTGGGGAACGAGGAGGGAAAGGGGCGCTTTCTTT.

This sequence joins TRBV7-2 and TRBJ1-2; no clear D. V was pared by 1 base and J by 1 base, with 4 bases between. The CDR3 has 13 residues. Looked up from germline, CDR1 is SGHTA and CDR2 is FQGNSA. The CDR3 spells CASSLDSNYGYTF. DNA of the CDR3: TGTGCCAGCAGCTTAGACAGTAACTATGGCTACACCTTC.

The chain couples TRBV18 to TRBJ1-6; D call uncertain. Trimming shortened V by 3 bases and J by 0 bases, and 12 bases separated the two germline ends. Germline V gene lookup returns CDR1 KGHSH and CDR2 LQKENI. CDR3 length: 17 residues. CDR3 residues: CASSPAGLSSYNSPLHF. The CDR3 DNA is TGTGCCAGCTCACCCGCGGGTTTGAGCTCCTATAATTCACCCCTCCACTTT. Variable domain in full (rest from reference TRBV18 and TRBJ1-6): NAGVMQNPRHLVRRRGQEARLRCSPMKGHSHVYWYRQLPEEGLKFMVYLQKENIIDESGMPKERFSAEFPKEGPSILRIQQVVRGDSAAYFCASSPAGLSSYNSPLHFGNGTRLTVT.

V is TRBV19 and J is TRBJ2-7; weak D call: TRBD1 (6 bases). The CDR3 is 17 amino acids. Germline CDR1 reads LNHDA; CDR2 reads SQIVND (reference sequence). The V gene lost 2 bases and the J gene lost 1 base, with 18 bases spanning the gap. CDR3 DNA: TGTGCCAGTAGTATACGAGGCAGGGGTTCCAGTTCCTACGAGCAGTACTTC. Encoded protein: CASSIRGRGSSSYEQYF.

This clone appeared a single time. V gene TRBV19 combines with J gene TRBJ1-1, with a tentative D call TRBD1 (5 bases). Trimming took 3 bases from V and 0 from J, leaving 11 bases between them. This CDR3 is built from 15 residues. The V gene's germline CDR1 is LNHDA and CDR2 SQIVND (reference sequence). The CDR3 region is CASSMAGYLNTEAFF. The CDR3 DNA follows: TGTGCCAGTAGTATGGCAGGGTATTTGAACACTGAAGCTTTCTTT. The whole variable domain, remainder taken from reference TRBV19 and TRBJ1-1, is DGGITQSPKYLFRKEGQNVTLSCEQNLNHDAMYWYRQDPGQGLRLIYYSQIVNDFQKGDIAEGYSVSREKKESFPLTVTSAQKNPTAFYLCASSMAGYLNTEAFFGQGTRLTVV.

The chain has TRBV11-2 and TRBJ1-2; 8 bases fit TRBD1. The germline V gene encodes CDR1 SGHAT and CDR2 FQNNGV. This CDR3 spans 17 amino acids. V shed 0 bases and J 2 bases; nucleotides not matched to a gene: 8. Written as DNA, the CDR3 is TGTGCCAGCAGCTTAGAACGACAGGGGCCCCAGAACTATGGCTACACCTTC. Amino acid sequence: CASSLERQGPQNYGYTF.

The chain carries TRBV5-1 and TRBJ1-3, with 8 bases matching TRBD1. Trimming at V came to 3 bases and at J to 4 bases, leaving 9 bases not matched to a gene. This CDR3 is 16 amino acids long. The germline V gene has CDR1 SGHRS and CDR2 YFSETQ. This chain's CDR3 is CASSYGQGLAGNTIYF. The DNA of the CDR3 is TGCGCCAGCAGCTACGGACAGGGATTAGCGGGAAACACCATATATTTT.

This rearrangement joins TRBV4-1 to TRBJ1-5, with D hard to call. The CDR3 consists of 13 residues. The germline V and J ends were trimmed by 4 bases and 10 bases, with 14 bases remaining between them. From germline, CDR1 is MGHRA and CDR2 YSYEKL. The CDR3 spells CASSRRRSEPQHF. CDR3 nucleotides: TGCGCCAGCAGCCGCAGGAGGTCCGAACCCCAGCATTTT.

V is TRBV5-1 and J is TRBJ1-1, with D possibly being TRBD1 (5 bases). V shed 0 bases and J shed 2 bases, with 11 bases lying between them. The length of the CDR3 is 15 residues. CDR1 is SGHRS and CDR2 is YFSETQ in the germline V gene. CDR3 loop: CASSLVPGGNTEAFF. CDR3 bases: TGCGCCAGCAGCTTGGTCCCCGGGGGAAACACTGAAGCTTTCTTT.

This chain uses TRBV6-5 with TRBJ2-1; 10 nucleotides match TRBD1. Looked up from germline, CDR1 is MNHEY and CDR2 is SVGAGI. This CDR3 is built from 15 residues. V was clipped by 4 bases and J by 9 bases; unmatched bases: 9. For the CDR3, the DNA is TGTGCCAGCAGTTCATTTCCGGGACAGGGGACTGAGCAGTTCTTC. This codes for CASSSFPGQGTEQFF.

The chain recombines TRBV28 with TRBJ2-1; D call uncertain. Germline V gives CDR1 MDHEN, CDR2 SYDVKM. The CDR3 consists of 11 residues. V lost 3 bases and J 8 bases, leaving 5 bases between the germline ends. CDR3 residues: CASSFFDEQFF. CDR3 in DNA: TGTGCCAGCAGTTTTTTCGATGAGCAGTTCTTC.

This chain connects TRBV4-3 to TRBJ2-1; 11 bases align to TRBD2. Germline trimming cut 4 bases from V and 0 bases from J; bases unmatched to any gene: 14. This CDR3 has 20 residues. CDR1 and CDR2 (germline): LGHNA, YSLEER. The chain's CDR3 is CASSRPGLAASPISYNEQFF. The CDR3 nucleotides are TGCGCCAGCAGCCGACCGGGACTAGCGGCTTCTCCGATCTCCTACAATGAGCAGTTCTTC.

This chain connects TRBV14 to TRBJ2-1; 16 bases match TRBD2. Trimming at V came to 0 bases and at J to 8 bases, leaving 7 bases not matched to a gene. The CDR3 covers 18 residues. CDR1 SGHDN and CDR2 FVKESK come from the germline V gene. As DNA, the CDR3 is TGTGCCAGCAGCCAAGAAGGGACTAGCGGGAGGGCCCCTCATGAGCAGTTCTTC. It is translated as CASSQEGTSGRAPHEQFF.

This clone came up once. The genes are TRBV7-8 and TRBJ2-7; TRBD2 might be the D (6 bases). The germline CDR1 and CDR2 sequences are SGHVS and FQNEAQ. This CDR3 spans 15 amino acids. The V end was cut by 5 bases, the J end by 3 bases, with 17 bases between. The CDR3 spells CASSGRLVGSYEQYF. CDR3 nucleotide sequence: TGTGCCAGCAGCGGGAGACTAGTGGGGAGCTACGAGCAGTACTTC.

Only a few counts were recorded for this clone. V usage is TRBV6-5 and J usage is TRBJ1-5, with D maybe TRBD1 (6 bases). V was cut by 2 bases and J by 4 bases, with 9 bases left in between. There are 14 residues in the CDR3. Looked up from germline, CDR1 is MNHEY and CDR2 is SVGAGI. CDR3 loop: CASSYNRENQPQHF. The CDR3 DNA follows: TGTGCCAGCAGTTACAACAGGGAAAATCAGCCCCAGCATTTT.

This chain uses TRBV7-6 with TRBJ2-3; 10 bases align to TRBD2. The CDR3 is made up of 15 amino acids. Germline V gene data show CDR1 as SGHVS and CDR2 as FNYEAQ. V was pared by 5 bases and J by 4 bases, with 6 bases of the junction left unmatched. The CDR3 coding sequence is TGTGCCAGCAGCCTTGGGAGCGGGAGGGCAGATACGCAGTATTTT. This sequence encodes CASSLGSGRADTQYF.

The gene calls are TRBV5-4 and TRBJ2-7; possible D gene TRBD2, 5 bases. V gave up 1 base and J gave up 5 bases, with 16 bases separating them. Germline V CDR1 and CDR2: SGHNT, YYREEE (reference sequence). The CDR3 has 15 amino acids. CDR3 coding DNA: TGTGCCAGCAGCTTGAGGACCCTTATCGGGGACGAGCAGTACTTC. This gives the protein CASSLRTLIGDEQYF.

The chain links TRBV18 to TRBJ1-3; 7 bases match TRBD1. CDR3 length: 16 amino acids. Germline CDR1 and CDR2: KGHSH and LQKENI. V lost 1 base, J lost 0 bases, and 3 bases stayed unmatched. The chain's CDR3 is CASSPLGDSSGNTIYF. The CDR3 DNA reads TGTGCCAGCTCACCACTGGGGGACAGCTCTGGAAACACCATATATTTT. Supplemented by reference TRBV18 and TRBJ1-3, the full variable domain reads NAGVMQNPRHLVRRRGQEARLRCSPMKGHSHVYWYRQLPEEGLKFMVYLQKENIIDESGMPKERFSAEFPKEGPSILRIQQVVRGDSAAYFCASSPLGDSSGNTIYFGEGSWLTVV.

The J gene is TRBJ1-5, the V gene TRBV12-5; TRBD1 is a possible D gene (5 bases). The V gene lost 5 bases and the J gene lost 5 bases, with 13 bases spanning the gap. The CDR3 extends over 14 amino acids. Germline CDR1 LGHNT, CDR2 FRNRAP. CDR3 loop: CASGGDGGHQPQHF. CDR3 nucleotides: TGTGCTAGTGGTGGGGACGGAGGGCATCAGCCCCAGCATTTT.